This section outlines one TCR beta chain sequence together with its context. Its specificity is not known. This entry is derived from a study of shared clonotypes between healthy human individuals. Original processing notes: For the immunoSEQ data, sequences were junction-only without quality scores, so filtering differed. Assay: immunoSEQ multiplex PCR; the TCRdb copy retains only in-frame clones and omits some. Clone size and the V and J calls come from that table; the DNA yielded D and trimming. The profile covers over 2 million clones, with 85% to 95% appearing a single time and about 0.36% taken by the ten largest. V was shortened by 2 bases and J by 2 bases, with 12 bases between the two germline ends. The CDR3 spans 15 residues. Germline V gives CDR1 MNHNS, CDR2 SASEGT. Study-wide results and caveats: Genetic and exposure-history diversity was limited by the small donor number.

The sequence derives from a man aged 18 to 35 in good health. Some clones in this sample may be carry-over from other donors' samples. V usage is TRBV6-1 and J usage is TRBJ2-5; D gene unclear. The source material was naive CD4+ T cells from PBMCs. Specified subset: CD45RA+ positively selected. CDR3 bases: TGTGCCAGCAGTGAACAGACCATGAGGCAAGAGACCCAGTACTTC. Its protein is CASSEQTMRQETQYF.